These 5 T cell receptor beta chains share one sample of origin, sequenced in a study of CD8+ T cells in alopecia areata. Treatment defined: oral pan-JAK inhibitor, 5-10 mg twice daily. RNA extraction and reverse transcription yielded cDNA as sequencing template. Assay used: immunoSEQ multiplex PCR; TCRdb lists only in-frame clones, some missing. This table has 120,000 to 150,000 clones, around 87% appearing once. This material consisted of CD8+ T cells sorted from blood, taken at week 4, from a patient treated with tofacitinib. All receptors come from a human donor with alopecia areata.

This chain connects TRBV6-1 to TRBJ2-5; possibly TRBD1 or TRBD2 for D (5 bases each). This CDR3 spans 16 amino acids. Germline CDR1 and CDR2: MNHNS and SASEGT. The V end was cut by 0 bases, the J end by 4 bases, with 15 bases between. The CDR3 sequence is CASSEADGTIRETQYF. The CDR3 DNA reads TGTGCCAGCAGTGAAGCGGACGGGACGATACGAGAGACCCAGTACTTC.

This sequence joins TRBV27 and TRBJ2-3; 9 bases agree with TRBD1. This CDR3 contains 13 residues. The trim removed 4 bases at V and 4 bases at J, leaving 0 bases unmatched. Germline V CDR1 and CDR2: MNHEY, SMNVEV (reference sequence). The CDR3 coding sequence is TGTGCCAGCAGTTGGACAGGGGCAGATACGCAGTATTTT. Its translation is CASSWTGADTQYF.

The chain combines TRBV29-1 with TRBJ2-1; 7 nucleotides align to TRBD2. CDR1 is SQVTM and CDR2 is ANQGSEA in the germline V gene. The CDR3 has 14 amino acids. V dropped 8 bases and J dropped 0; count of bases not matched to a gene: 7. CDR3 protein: CSTWGGSSYNEQFF. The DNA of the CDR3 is TGCAGCACATGGGGGGGGAGCTCCTACAATGAGCAGTTCTTC.

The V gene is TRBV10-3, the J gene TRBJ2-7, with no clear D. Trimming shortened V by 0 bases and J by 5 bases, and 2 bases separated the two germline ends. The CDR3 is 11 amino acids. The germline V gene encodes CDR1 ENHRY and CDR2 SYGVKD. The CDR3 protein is CAISESDEQYF. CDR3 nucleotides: TGTGCCATCAGTGAGTCCGACGAGCAGTACTTC.

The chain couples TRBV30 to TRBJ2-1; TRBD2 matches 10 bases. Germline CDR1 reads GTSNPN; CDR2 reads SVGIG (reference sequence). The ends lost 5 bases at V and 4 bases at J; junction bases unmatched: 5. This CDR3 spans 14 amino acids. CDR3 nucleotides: TGTGCCTGGGATACTAGCGGGGTTTACAATGAGCAGTTCTTC. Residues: CAWDTSGVYNEQFF.